This T cell receptor beta chain appears in the sequencing data of a study of cytomegalovirus exposure and HLA in healthy donors. Across the study: Falling in the Caucasian-associated ancestry cluster were 80% to 90% of 300 to 500 genotyped donors.

Amplification used 60 Vbeta primers and 13 Jbeta primers. Generated by immunoSEQ multiplex PCR, the TCRdb table keeps only in-frame clones and is missing some. The data hold some 140,000 clones, with 80% to 85% observed a single time. There are 15 residues in the CDR3. The germline V and J ends were trimmed by 8 bases and 3 bases, with 16 bases remaining between them. CDR1 and CDR2 (germline): MNHEY, SVGAGI. The sequenced sample consisted of PBMCs. The chain couples TRBV6-5 to TRBJ1-4; D not resolved. The clonotype originates from a woman in her fifties or sixties in good health and CMV-seropositive. In DNA, the CDR3 is TGTGCCAGCCAAACTAGGGCAGATCCTAATGAAAAACTGTTTTTT. Its translation is CASQTRADPNEKLFF.